This is a list of T cell receptor beta chains from one sample in a study of cytomegalovirus exposure and HLA in healthy donors. TCRdb's table, derived via immunoSEQ multiplex PCR, lists solely in-frame clones and lacks some. Here the sample table reports roughly 140,000 clones. The specimen was PBMCs. Source of these receptors: a male donor in good health and CMV-seronegative. CDR3s include the opening cysteine and the closing phenylalanine or tryptophan. Each record gives: CDR3 length, V gene, J gene, D gene, CDR3 protein, CDR3 DNA. The D gene is left open where the match is weak.

18	TRBV28	TRBJ2-6	TRBD1	CASGPMQGVIPGANVLTF	TGTGCCAGCGGACCTATGCAGGGGGTGATTCCTGGGGCCAACGTCCTGACTTTC
16	TRBV13	TRBJ1-1	.	CASSLGPQGSGTEAFF	TGTGCCAGCAGCTTAGGACCCCAGGGTTCGGGCACTGAAGCTTTCTTT
14	TRBV15	TRBJ1-3	.	CATSPGDSGNTIYF	TGTGCCACCAGTCCGGGGGACTCTGGAAACACCATATATTTT
13	TRBV4-3	TRBJ1-5	.	CASSPEGNQPQHF	TGCGCCAGCAGCCCTGAGGGCAATCAGCCCCAGCATTTT
13	TRBV25-1	TRBJ2-2	.	CASSEGSRGELFF	TGTGCCAGCAGTGAGGGTTCCAGGGGGGAGCTGTTTTTT
16	TRBV30	TRBJ2-7	TRBD2	CAWSVRGAGGPYEQYF	TGTGCCTGGAGTGTCCGTGGAGCGGGAGGGCCTTACGAGCAGTACTTC
18	TRBV13	TRBJ2-3	TRBD2	CASSLFSSGILPTDTQYF	TGTGCCAGCAGCTTATTCTCTAGCGGAATACTTCCCACAGATACGCAGTATTTT
13	TRBV28	TRBJ1-2	.	CASSPNSNYGYTF	TGTGCCAGCAGTCCAAACTCTAACTATGGCTACACCTTC
16	TRBV14	TRBJ2-1	TRBD2	CASSQISGSSYNEQFF	TGTGCCAGCAGCCAGATCAGCGGGAGCTCCTACAATGAGCAGTTCTTC
15	TRBV4-3	TRBJ1-1	TRBD1	CASSYGDRLNTEAFF	TGCGCCAGCAGTTATGGGGACAGGTTGAACACTGAAGCTTTCTTT
16	TRBV18	TRBJ1-5	.	CASSPRLTGSNQPQHF	TGTGCCAGCTCACCACGGCTGACAGGTAGCAATCAGCCCCAGCATTTT
16	TRBV7-9	TRBJ2-5	TRBD1	CASSFPTGATQETQYF	TGTGCCAGCAGCTTCCCGACAGGGGCAACGCAAGAGACCCAGTACTTC
15	TRBV6-1	TRBJ1-5	TRBD1	CASSPDRGSNQPQHF	TGTGCCAGCAGTCCGGACAGGGGAAGCAATCAGCCCCAGCATTTT
14	TRBV28	TRBJ1-1	.	CASTGPQRGTEAFF	TGTGCCAGCACAGGGCCCCAAAGGGGGACTGAAGCTTTCTTT
15	TRBV10-3	TRBJ2-7	.	CAISGQVRSSYEQYF	TGTGCCATCAGTGGACAGGTACGAAGCTCCTACGAGCAGTACTTC
11	TRBV29-1	TRBJ1-2	.	CSVVWAYGYTF	TGCAGCGTTGTTTGGGCCTATGGCTACACCTTC
16	TRBV9	TRBJ1-2	TRBD1	CASSVADGTANYGYTF	TGTGCCAGCAGCGTAGCTGATGGGACAGCTAACTATGGCTACACCTTC
11	TRBV29-1	TRBJ1-1	.	CSVGTAFEAFF	TGCAGCGTTGGGACAGCCTTTGAAGCTTTCTTT
12	TRBV4-2	TRBJ1-6	.	CASSQVGAPLHF	TGTGCCAGCAGCCAAGTAGGAGCCCCCCTCCACTTT
13	TRBV30	TRBJ2-7	.	CAWSTADAYEQYF	TGTGCCTGGAGTACAGCTGATGCCTACGAGCAGTACTTC
11	TRBV20-1	TRBJ2-5	TRBD2	CSGRASETQYF	TGCAGCGGGAGGGCTTCAGAGACCCAGTACTTC
14	TRBV6-5	TRBJ2-5	.	CASSYSGSQETQYF	TGTGCCAGCAGTTACTCGGGCAGCCAAGAGACCCAGTACTTC
15	TRBV18	TRBJ1-4	TRBD1	CASSPTGATNEKLFF	TGTGCCAGCTCACCGACAGGGGCAACTAATGAAAAACTGTTTTTT
15	TRBV19	TRBJ2-3	TRBD2	CASSIGAGVTDTQYF	TGTGCCAGTAGTATTGGGGCGGGAGTCACAGATACGCAGTATTTT
14	TRBV5-4	TRBJ1-1	.	CASSLPIPNTEAFF	TGTGCCAGCAGCTTGCCTATACCCAACACTGAAGCTTTCTTT
14	TRBV7-9	TRBJ2-3	.	CASSLAEESDTQYF	TGTGCCAGCAGCTTAGCGGAGGAATCAGATACGCAGTATTTT
19	TRBV30	TRBJ2-7	TRBD2	CAWSVRFGSGLADSYEQYF	TGTGCCTGGAGTGTCAGGTTCGGGTCCGGGCTAGCGGACTCCTACGAGCAGTACTTC
15	TRBV28	TRBJ2-7	.	CASSYRKGLLYEQYF	TGTGCCAGCAGTTATAGGAAGGGGTTATTATACGAGCAGTACTTC
14	TRBV5-1	TRBJ1-5	.	CASSLDGGDQPQHF	TGCGCCAGCAGCTTGGATGGAGGGGATCAGCCCCAGCATTTT
13	TRBV5-6	TRBJ2-7	.	CASSSAGSDWQYF	TGTGCCAGCAGTTCCGCGGGGTCGGACTGGCAGTACTTC
16	TRBV28	TRBJ2-1	TRBD1	CASSLRPGQGADEQFF	TGTGCCAGCAGTTTAAGACCCGGACAGGGGGCTGATGAGCAGTTCTTC
15	TRBV30	TRBJ1-1	.	CAWSVGRLKNTEAFF	TGTGCCTGGAGTGTTGGCAGGTTAAAGAACACTGAAGCTTTCTTT
16	TRBV13	TRBJ1-5	TRBD1	CASSRTGVFGNQPQHF	TGTGCCAGCAGCCGAACAGGGGTTTTTGGCAATCAGCCCCAGCATTTT
12	TRBV4-2	TRBJ1-1	.	CASSPTGPEAFF	TGTGCCAGCAGTCCGACAGGCCCTGAAGCTTTCTTT
18	TRBV10-1	TRBJ1-2	TRBD1	CASSESRSGPDRGHGYTF	TGCGCCAGCAGTGAGTCGCGGTCGGGGCCCGACAGGGGGCACGGCTACACCTTC
14	TRBV25-1	TRBJ1-4	.	CASTESATNEKLFF	TGTGCCAGCACCGAGAGTGCAACTAATGAAAAACTGTTTTTT
11	TRBV30	TRBJ2-7	TRBD2	CAWSPSGGQYF	TGTGCCTGGAGTCCCTCGGGGGGGCAGTACTTC
15	TRBV5-1	TRBJ1-4	TRBD1	CASSQRTGGGEKLFF	TGCGCCAGCAGCCAGAGGACAGGGGGCGGTGAAAAACTGTTTTTT
14	TRBV19	TRBJ2-5	.	CASSIGRMRETQYF	TGTGCCAGTAGTATAGGACGAATGAGGGAGACCCAGTACTTC